This TCR beta chain was captured by sequencing in a study of cytomegalovirus exposure and HLA in healthy donors. Study in general: The early release's HLA-typed donors yielded tens of millions of unique TCRs. Study conclusions and caveats: Serostatus for CMV was the only available immune exposure information. A likely sequencing artifact accounted for one observed cluster of highly shared sequence variants.

60 Vbeta and 13 Jbeta primers were used in PCR. This table comes from immunoSEQ multiplex PCR, and its TCRdb copy is limited to in-frame clones, with some not included. Here the sample spans roughly 200,000 clones, roughly 12% being singletons. This clone was seen more than once but under ten times. Its antigen is undetermined. With 7 bases removed from V and 7 bases from J, the gap between germline ends came to 16 bases. Looked up from germline, CDR1 is SQVTM and CDR2 is ANQGSEA. The CDR3 is 12 amino acids. The receptor was isolated from a man aged 50-59 years in good health and CMV-seropositive. The genes are TRBV29-1 and TRBJ2-5, with a weak D call TRBD1 (6 bases). Material: PBMCs. The CDR3 reads CSGLTGIGTQYF. The CDR3 DNA reads TGCAGCGGCCTTACAGGGATCGGGACCCAGTACTTC.